These T cell receptor beta chains were read from a single sample in a study of cytomegalovirus exposure and HLA in healthy donors. Clones were sequenced by immunoSEQ multiplex PCR, and TCRdb holds only the in-frame ones, with some missing. The sample contains about 130,000 clones, 74% of which appear only once. Sequencing used PBMCs. The receptors originated from a man younger than 35 in good health and CMV-seropositive. Each CDR3 is given with its conserved first and last residue. A D gene is named only where the DNA matches it firmly. Clone size appears in some rows only: once, few, many, or a class for an expanded clone.

J: TRBJ1-6; D: -; V: TRBV5-8; size: -; DNA: TGTGCCAGCAGCTTGTCCGCGGGGAGTTCACCCCTCCACTTT; CDR3: CASSLSAGSSPLHF
J: TRBJ2-7; D: TRBD2; V: TRBV11-3; size: -; DNA: TGTGCCAGCAGCTTAGAGGCTAGCGGGAGATACGAGCAGTACTTC; CDR3: CASSLEASGRYEQYF
J: TRBJ2-5; D: -; V: TRBV9; size: -; DNA: TGTGCCAGCAGCGTAGGAGGCAGCCAAGAGACCCAGTACTTC; CDR3: CASSVGGSQETQYF
J: TRBJ2-1; D: TRBD1; V: TRBV5-5; size: -; DNA: TGTGCCAGCAGGTTGGACAGGGTTCTTGAGCAGTTCTTC; CDR3: CASRLDRVLEQFF
J: TRBJ1-3; D: -; V: TRBV6-6; size: few; DNA: TGTGCCAGCAGGAGGACAGTGCCCGGAAACACCATATATTTT; CDR3: CASRRTVPGNTIYF
J: TRBJ2-7; D: -; V: TRBV5-1; size: few; DNA: TGCGCCAGCAGCTTCTTACTAGAGTACGAGCAGTACTTC; CDR3: CASSFLLEYEQYF
J: TRBJ1-5; D: -; V: TRBV9; size: -; DNA: TGTGCCAGCAGCCCTCCAGGGGTTCAGCCCCAGCATTTT; CDR3: CASSPPGVQPQHF
J: TRBJ1-2; D: -; V: TRBV4-3; size: -; DNA: TGCGCCAGCAGCCACGCCAGGGGCGGGGGCTACACCTTC; CDR3: CASSHARGGGYTF
J: TRBJ2-7; D: TRBD2; V: TRBV28; size: -; DNA: TGTGCCAGCAGTTTACTAGCGGGGGTGGGGAAGCAGTACTTC; CDR3: CASSLLAGVGKQYF
J: TRBJ2-7; D: TRBD1; V: TRBV2; size: few; DNA: TGTGCCAGCAGGAGGGACAGTCCGGCGATAGGCGAGCAGTACTTC; CDR3: CASRRDSPAIGEQYF
J: TRBJ2-5; D: -; V: TRBV7-6; size: -; DNA: TGTGCCAGCAGCTCGTCAGGCCAAGAGACCCAGTACTTC; CDR3: CASSSSGQETQYF
J: TRBJ2-7; D: -; V: TRBV7-2; size: -; DNA: TGTGCCAGCAGCACACAGGTGGGCTACGAGCAGTACTTC; CDR3: CASSTQVGYEQYF
J: TRBJ2-7; D: TRBD1; V: TRBV6-5; size: once; DNA: TGTGCCAGCAGTTACGGGACAGAATACGAGCAGTACTTC; CDR3: CASSYGTEYEQYF
J: TRBJ1-4; D: -; V: TRBV6-6; size: -; DNA: TGTGCCAGCAGTAAACGACAGATTGCAACTAATGAAAAACTGTTTTTT; CDR3: CASSKRQIATNEKLFF
J: TRBJ1-2; D: TRBD1; V: TRBV28; size: -; DNA: TGTGCCAGCAGTTCCCTTGTAGGGGGCGAAGGCTACACCTTC; CDR3: CASSSLVGGEGYTF
J: TRBJ2-1; D: -; V: TRBV7-2; size: few; DNA: TGTGCCAGCAGCCCCTTTAGCGGAGACAATGAGCAGTTCTTC; CDR3: CASSPFSGDNEQFF
J: TRBJ2-1; D: TRBD1; V: TRBV6-1; size: -; DNA: TGTGCCAGCAACAGACAGGGTTCTTACGATGAGCAGTTCTTC; CDR3: CASNRQGSYDEQFF
J: TRBJ2-2; D: -; V: TRBV4-2; size: -; DNA: TGTGCCAGCAGCCAGGGACATCCCAACACCGGGGAGCTGTTTTTT; CDR3: CASSQGHPNTGELFF
J: TRBJ2-6; D: -; V: TRBV28; size: -; DNA: TGTGCCAGCACGGGGGCCAACGTCCTGACTTTC; CDR3: CASTGANVLTF
J: TRBJ2-5; D: TRBD1; V: TRBV6-5; size: -; DNA: TGTGCCAGCAGTTACGAAGGGGGCGCGATGGAGACCCAGTACTTC; CDR3: CASSYEGGAMETQYF
J: TRBJ2-5; D: TRBD2; V: TRBV5-1; size: -; DNA: TGCGCCAGCAGCTTAGGACTAGTACCCCAAGAGACCCAGTACTTC; CDR3: CASSLGLVPQETQYF
J: TRBJ1-4; D: TRBD1; V: TRBV7-8; size: few; DNA: TGTGCCAGCAGCCTGGACAGGGATGGGGAAAAACTGTTTTTT; CDR3: CASSLDRDGEKLFF
J: TRBJ1-1; D: -; V: TRBV2; size: -; DNA: TGTGCCAGCAGTTTCGGGAGGGATCGGGCTTTCTTT; CDR3: CASSFGRDRAFF
J: TRBJ1-2; D: -; V: TRBV21-1; size: once; DNA: TGTGCCAGCAGCCCCTGGGAGACAGGGGCCGACCAACCCCAGAACTATGGCTACACCTTC; CDR3: CASSPWETGADQPQNYGYTF
J: TRBJ1-5; D: TRBD1; V: TRBV5-1; size: -; DNA: TGCGCCAGCAGCATAGACAACAGGGGGAATCAGCCCCAGCATTTT; CDR3: CASSIDNRGNQPQHF
J: TRBJ2-7; D: TRBD2; V: TRBV2; size: few; DNA: TGTGCCAGTGGACTAGCGGGAGTGAAAGAGCAGTACTTC; CDR3: CASGLAGVKEQYF
J: TRBJ1-2; D: -; V: TRBV11-2; size: once; DNA: TGTGCCAGCAGCCAAACCGGGTCCTGGGGCTACACCTTC; CDR3: CASSQTGSWGYTF
J: TRBJ2-5; D: TRBD1; V: TRBV27; size: -; DNA: TGTGCCAGCAGTTTGCGCAGGGGGGAGACCCAGTACTTC; CDR3: CASSLRRGETQYF
J: TRBJ1-2; D: -; V: TRBV29-1; size: -; DNA: TGCAGCGTTTTGAGCAGGGAGGACTATGGCTACACCTTC; CDR3: CSVLSREDYGYTF
J: TRBJ2-2; D: -; V: TRBV29-1; size: few; DNA: TGCAGCGATAGAACCCGGGATAGAGACACCGGGGAGCTGTTTTTT; CDR3: CSDRTRDRDTGELFF
J: TRBJ2-2; D: -; V: TRBV5-6; size: -; DNA: TGTGCCAGCAGCTTACCCGGGGCCGGGGAGCTGTTTTTT; CDR3: CASSLPGAGELFF
J: TRBJ2-1; D: TRBD2; V: TRBV28; size: -; DNA: TGTGCCAGCAACTTCCGGACTAGTTGGGGTGGTGAGCAGTTCTTC; CDR3: CASNFRTSWGGEQFF
J: TRBJ2-7; D: -; V: TRBV6-5; size: -; DNA: TGTGCCAGCAGCTCCGTTCCCCGGGGTACCTACGAGCAGTACTTC; CDR3: CASSSVPRGTYEQYF
J: TRBJ2-5; D: -; V: TRBV5-1; size: few; DNA: TGCGCCAGCAGCTTATGGTCCCCCAAAACAGGAGAGACCCAGTACTTC; CDR3: CASSLWSPKTGETQYF
J: TRBJ2-7; D: -; V: TRBV11-3; size: -; DNA: TGTGCCAGCAGCGCCGGTCCCTACGAGCAGTACTTC; CDR3: CASSAGPYEQYF
J: TRBJ1-1; D: -; V: TRBV14; size: once; DNA: TGTGCCAGCAGCGTTCGACAGGCGAACACTGAAGCTTTCTTT; CDR3: CASSVRQANTEAFF
J: TRBJ2-7; D: TRBD2; V: TRBV4-3; size: -; DNA: TGCGCCAGCAGCCAAGGTAGCGGGAGACTAGGCGAGCAGTACTTC; CDR3: CASSQGSGRLGEQYF
J: TRBJ2-7; D: -; V: TRBV29-1; size: few; DNA: TGCAGCGGGATTGGTACAGGGAACGAGCAGTACTTC; CDR3: CSGIGTGNEQYF
J: TRBJ2-7; D: -; V: TRBV19; size: few; DNA: TGTGCCAGTAGTAGGGGGGACTACGAGCAGTACTTC; CDR3: CASSRGDYEQYF
J: TRBJ2-3; D: TRBD2; V: TRBV5-5; size: -; DNA: TGTGCCAGCAGCGTTGGACTAGTTAGCACAGATACGCAGTATTTT; CDR3: CASSVGLVSTDTQYF
J: TRBJ1-2; D: TRBD1; V: TRBV2; size: -; DNA: TGTGCCAGCACCCGGAGGACAGGGGGCAACTATGGCTACACCTTC; CDR3: CASTRRTGGNYGYTF
J: TRBJ1-1; D: -; V: TRBV2; size: -; DNA: TGTGCCAGCAGTGTCGAGGGCCTTGAAGCTTTCTTT; CDR3: CASSVEGLEAFF
J: TRBJ1-1; D: -; V: TRBV6-6; size: -; DNA: TGTGCCAGCAGTGCCATCCAGGGCTCTGAAGCTTTCTTT; CDR3: CASSAIQGSEAFF
J: TRBJ1-1; D: -; V: TRBV18; size: -; DNA: TGTGCCAGCTCACCGCAGGTGAACACTGAAGCTTTCTTT; CDR3: CASSPQVNTEAFF
J: TRBJ2-5; D: TRBD2; V: TRBV9; size: -; DNA: TGTGCCAGCAGCCCACCCGGGCGGGAGGAGGAGACCCAGTACTTC; CDR3: CASSPPGREEETQYF
J: TRBJ1-1; D: TRBD1; V: TRBV9; size: -; DNA: TGTGCCAGCAGCGTAGTCGACAGGGGAACTGAAGCTTTCTTT; CDR3: CASSVVDRGTEAFF
J: TRBJ1-2; D: -; V: TRBV11-2; size: -; DNA: TGTGCCAGCAGCGGGACTATGGGGGATGGCTACACCTTC; CDR3: CASSGTMGDGYTF
J: TRBJ2-1; D: TRBD2; V: TRBV28; size: -; DNA: TGTGCCAGCAGTTTACCGACTAGCGGGATATACAATGAGCAGTTCTTC; CDR3: CASSLPTSGIYNEQFF
J: TRBJ1-6; D: -; V: TRBV6-1; size: -; DNA: TGTGCCAGCAGTGAACTCGACAGCTCCTATAATTCACCCCTCCACTTT; CDR3: CASSELDSSYNSPLHF
J: TRBJ2-5; D: TRBD1; V: TRBV5-6; size: few; DNA: TGTGCCAGCAGCCCTTGGACAGGGCCGAGCCAAGAGACCCAGTACTTC; CDR3: CASSPWTGPSQETQYF
J: TRBJ2-7; D: TRBD2; V: TRBV7-2; size: -; DNA: TGTGCCAGCACTCCGACTGGCGGGGGGGGGTGGCGCGGGCAGTACTTC; CDR3: CASTPTGGGGWRGQYF
J: TRBJ1-2; D: TRBD1; V: TRBV5-4; size: -; DNA: TGTGCCAGCAGCAGTCCGGGACAGGGACGGGTTGGCTACACCTTC; CDR3: CASSSPGQGRVGYTF
J: TRBJ2-3; D: TRBD1; V: TRBV19; size: -; DNA: TGTGCCAGTAGGGACAGGGGGGCAGATACGCAGTATTTT; CDR3: CASRDRGADTQYF
J: TRBJ2-7; D: -; V: TRBV9; size: -; DNA: TGTGCCAGCAGCCACCGGGACTTTTCCTCCTACGAGCAGTACTTC; CDR3: CASSHRDFSSYEQYF